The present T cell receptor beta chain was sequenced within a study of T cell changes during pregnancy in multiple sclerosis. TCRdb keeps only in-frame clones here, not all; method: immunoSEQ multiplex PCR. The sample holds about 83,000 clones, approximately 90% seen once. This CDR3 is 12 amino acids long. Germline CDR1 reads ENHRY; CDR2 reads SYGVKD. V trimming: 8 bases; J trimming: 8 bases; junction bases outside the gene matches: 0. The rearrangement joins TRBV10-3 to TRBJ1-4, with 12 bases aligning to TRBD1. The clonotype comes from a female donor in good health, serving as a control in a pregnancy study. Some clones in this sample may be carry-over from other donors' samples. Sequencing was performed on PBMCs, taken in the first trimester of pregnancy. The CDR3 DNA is TGTGCCATCGGGACAGGGGGCGAAAAACTGTTTTTT. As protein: CAIGTGGEKLFF.